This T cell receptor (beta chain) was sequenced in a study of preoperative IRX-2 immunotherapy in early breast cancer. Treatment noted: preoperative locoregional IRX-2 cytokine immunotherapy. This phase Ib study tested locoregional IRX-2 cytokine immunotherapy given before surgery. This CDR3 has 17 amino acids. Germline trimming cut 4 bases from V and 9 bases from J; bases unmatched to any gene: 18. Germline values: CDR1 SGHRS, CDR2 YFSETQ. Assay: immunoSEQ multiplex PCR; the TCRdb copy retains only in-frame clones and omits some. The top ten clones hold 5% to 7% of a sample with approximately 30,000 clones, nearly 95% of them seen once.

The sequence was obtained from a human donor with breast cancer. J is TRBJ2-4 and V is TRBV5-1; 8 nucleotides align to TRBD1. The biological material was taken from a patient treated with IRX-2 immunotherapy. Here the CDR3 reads CASSLAPGQDLLGIQYF. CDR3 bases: TGCGCCAGCAGCCTAGCCCCGGGACAGGACCTTCTAGGCATTCAGTACTTC.